The text below deals with one T cell receptor beta chain. Antigen specificity is unknown. Primers for the PCR totalled 60 Vbeta and 13 Jbeta. Sequenced by immunoSEQ multiplex PCR; TCRdb stores in-frame clones only, minus some. The table lists 130,000 to 150,000 clones, 80% to 85% of them singletons. These data originate in a study of cytomegalovirus exposure and HLA in healthy donors. This CDR3 is 15 amino acids long. The V gene lost 0 bases and the J gene lost 7 bases, with 14 bases spanning the gap. Germline loops: CDR1 SGDLS, CDR2 YYNGEE. Study-wide results and caveats: In an earlier analysis, about 87% or about 30%: the productive usage of most TCR beta V segments. Later analysis revealed greater clonal expansion in HLA-associated TCR beta chains than in equally common others. Confirmation in vitro established that a few CMV-associated chains were specific for CMV antigens.

V gene TRBV9 combines with J gene TRBJ2-1; perhaps TRBD2 as D (6 bases). This sequence originates from a male donor in good health and CMV-seronegative. Specimen: PBMCs. The CDR3 protein is CASSVDLGGGNEQFF. The CDR3 bases are TGTGCCAGCAGCGTAGATCTCGGTGGGGGGAATGAGCAGTTCTTC.